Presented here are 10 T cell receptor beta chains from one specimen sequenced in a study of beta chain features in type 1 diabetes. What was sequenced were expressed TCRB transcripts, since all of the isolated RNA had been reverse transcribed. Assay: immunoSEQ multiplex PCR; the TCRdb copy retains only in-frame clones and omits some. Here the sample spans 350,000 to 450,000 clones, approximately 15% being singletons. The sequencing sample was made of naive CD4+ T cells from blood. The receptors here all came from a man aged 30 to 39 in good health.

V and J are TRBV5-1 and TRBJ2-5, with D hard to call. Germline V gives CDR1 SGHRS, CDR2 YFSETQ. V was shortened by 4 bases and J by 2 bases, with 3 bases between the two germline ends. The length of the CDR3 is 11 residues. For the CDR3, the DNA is TGCGCCAGCAGCAAGCAAGAGACCCAGTACTTC. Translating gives CASSKQETQYF.

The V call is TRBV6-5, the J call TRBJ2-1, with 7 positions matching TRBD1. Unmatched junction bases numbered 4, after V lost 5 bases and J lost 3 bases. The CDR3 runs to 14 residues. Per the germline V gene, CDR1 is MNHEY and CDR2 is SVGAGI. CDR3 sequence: CASSDRTGYNEQFF. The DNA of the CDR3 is TGTGCCAGCAGTGATAGGACAGGCTACAATGAGCAGTTCTTC.

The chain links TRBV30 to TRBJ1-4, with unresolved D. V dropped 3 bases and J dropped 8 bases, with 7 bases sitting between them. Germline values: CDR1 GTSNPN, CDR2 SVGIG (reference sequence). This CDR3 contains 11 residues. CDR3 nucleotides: TGTGCCTGGAGGGAAACAGAAAAACTGTTTTTT. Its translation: CAWRETEKLFF.

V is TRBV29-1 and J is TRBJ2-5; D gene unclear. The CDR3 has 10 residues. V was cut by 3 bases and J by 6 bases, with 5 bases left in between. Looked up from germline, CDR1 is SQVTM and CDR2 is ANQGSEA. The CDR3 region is CSVEVQTQYF. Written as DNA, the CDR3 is TGCAGCGTTGAGGTCCAGACCCAGTACTTC.

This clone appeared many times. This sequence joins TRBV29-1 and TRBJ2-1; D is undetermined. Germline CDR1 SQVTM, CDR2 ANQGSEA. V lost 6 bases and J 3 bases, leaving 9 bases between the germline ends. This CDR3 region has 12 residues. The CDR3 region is CSVDEYYNEQFF. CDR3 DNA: TGCAGCGTGGACGAATACTACAATGAGCAGTTCTTC.

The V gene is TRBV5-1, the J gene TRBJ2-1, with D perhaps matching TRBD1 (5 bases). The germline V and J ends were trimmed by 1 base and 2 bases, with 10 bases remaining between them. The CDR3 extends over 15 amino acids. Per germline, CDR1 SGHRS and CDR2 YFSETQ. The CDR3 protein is CASSLWARAYNEQFF. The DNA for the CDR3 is TGCGCCAGCAGCTTGTGGGCCAGGGCCTACAATGAGCAGTTCTTC. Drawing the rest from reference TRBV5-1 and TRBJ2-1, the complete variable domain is KAGVTQTPRYLIKTRGQQVTLSCSPISGHRSVSWYQQTPGQGLQFLFEYFSETQRNKGNFPGRFSGRQFSNSRSEMNVSTLELGDSALYLCASSLWARAYNEQFFGPGTRLTVL.

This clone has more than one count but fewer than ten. This CDR3 is CASSLRTYNEQFF. DNA for the CDR3: TGTGCCAGCAGCCTCCGGACTTACAATGAGCAGTTCTTC. The V gene is TRBV7-3, the J gene TRBJ2-1; TRBD2 might be the D (5 bases). The germline V gene has CDR1 SGHTA and CDR2 FQGTGA. V lost 5 bases, J lost 4 bases, and 9 bases lay in between. The CDR3 loop spans 13 amino acids.

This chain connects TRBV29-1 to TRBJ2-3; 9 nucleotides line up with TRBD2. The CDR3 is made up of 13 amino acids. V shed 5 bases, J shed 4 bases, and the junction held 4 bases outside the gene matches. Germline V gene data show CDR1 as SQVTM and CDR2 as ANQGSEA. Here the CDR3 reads CSVPGGRADTQYF. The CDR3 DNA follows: TGCAGCGTTCCGGGCGGGAGGGCAGATACGCAGTATTTT.

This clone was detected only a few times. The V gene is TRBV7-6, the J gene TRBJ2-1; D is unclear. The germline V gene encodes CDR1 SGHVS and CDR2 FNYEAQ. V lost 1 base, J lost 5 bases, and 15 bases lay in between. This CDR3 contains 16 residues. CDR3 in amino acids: CASSLVVSRSDNEQFF. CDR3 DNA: TGTGCCAGCAGCTTAGTAGTCTCACGGAGCGACAATGAGCAGTTCTTC.

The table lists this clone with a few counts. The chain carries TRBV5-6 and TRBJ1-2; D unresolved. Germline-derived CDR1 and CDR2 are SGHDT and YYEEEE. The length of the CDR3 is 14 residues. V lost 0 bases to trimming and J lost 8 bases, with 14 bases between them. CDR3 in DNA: TGTGCCAGCAGCTTGGTCGCAGGCTCAGAGGGCTACACCTTC. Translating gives CASSLVAGSEGYTF.